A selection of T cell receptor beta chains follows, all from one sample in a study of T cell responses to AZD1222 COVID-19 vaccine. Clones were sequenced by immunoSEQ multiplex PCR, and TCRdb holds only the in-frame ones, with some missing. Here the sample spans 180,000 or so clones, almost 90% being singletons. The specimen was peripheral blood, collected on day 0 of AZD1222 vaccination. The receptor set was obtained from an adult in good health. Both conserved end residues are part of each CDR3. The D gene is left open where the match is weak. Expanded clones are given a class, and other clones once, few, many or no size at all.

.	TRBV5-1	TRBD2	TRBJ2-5	CASSETGAGGTQYF	TGCGCCAGCAGCGAGACCGGGGCGGGGGGGACCCAGTACTTC
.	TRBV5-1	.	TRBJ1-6	CASSKRGGDSPLHF	TGCGCCAGCAGCAAGCGTGGAGGGGATTCACCCCTCCACTTT
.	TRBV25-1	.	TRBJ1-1	CASTRQDGATEAFF	TGTGCCAGCACCCGGCAAGACGGGGCCACTGAAGCTTTCTTT
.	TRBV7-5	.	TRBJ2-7	CVRSWRAISYEQYF	TGTGTCAGAAGCTGGAGGGCCATCTCCTACGAGCAGTACTTC
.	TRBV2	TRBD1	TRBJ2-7	CASSTRDRGFGEQYF	TGTGCCAGCAGTACTCGGGACAGGGGGTTTGGTGAGCAGTACTTC
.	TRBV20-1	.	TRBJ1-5	CSASPSPGRNQPQHF	TGCAGTGCTAGTCCATCGCCCGGGCGCAATCAGCCCCAGCATTTT
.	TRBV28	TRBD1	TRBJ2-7	CASSYPITGTGNTYEQYF	TGTGCCAGCAGTTACCCCATCACCGGGACAGGTAACACCTACGAGCAGTACTTC
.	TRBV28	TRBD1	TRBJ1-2	CASGPGGGGKSYGYTF	TGTGCCAGCGGCCCAGGGGGCGGAGGTAAATCCTATGGCTACACCTTC
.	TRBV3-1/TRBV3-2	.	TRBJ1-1	CASSQDSVYKRSSEAFF	TGTGCCAGCAGCCAAGATTCAGTCTACAAAAGGAGTTCTGAAGCTTTCTTT
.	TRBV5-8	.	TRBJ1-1	CASSRDRYKSNTEAFF	TGTGCCAGCAGCCGAGACAGGTACAAATCGAACACTGAAGCTTTCTTT
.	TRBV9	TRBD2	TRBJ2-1	CASSVKTLAGRNEQFF	TGTGCCAGCAGCGTAAAAACACTAGCGGGGCGCAATGAGCAGTTCTTC
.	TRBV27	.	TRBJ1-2	CASSFVNGVGYTF	TGTGCCAGCAGTTTCGTGAACGGGGTTGGCTACACCTTC
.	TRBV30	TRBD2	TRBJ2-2	CAWSVERGGDTGELFF	TGTGCCTGGAGTGTGGAGCGGGGGGGCGACACCGGGGAGCTGTTTTTT
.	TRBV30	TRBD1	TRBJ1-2	CAWSVLDRAYGYTF	TGTGCCTGGAGTGTACTCGACAGGGCCTATGGCTACACCTTC
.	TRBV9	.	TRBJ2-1	CASSTAYRDGQFF	TGTGCCAGCAGCACAGCCTACCGGGACGGGCAGTTCTTC
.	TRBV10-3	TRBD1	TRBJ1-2	CAISEFGQGVGGYTF	TGTGCCATCAGTGAGTTCGGACAGGGCGTAGGTGGCTACACCTTC
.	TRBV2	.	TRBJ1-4	CASSAQREKLFF	TGTGCCAGCAGTGCCCAAAGGGAAAAACTGTTTTTT
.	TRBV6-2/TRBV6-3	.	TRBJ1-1	CASSYGAGSEAFF	TGTGCCAGCAGTTACGGGGCAGGATCGGAAGCTTTCTTT
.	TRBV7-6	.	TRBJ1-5	CASSQASRRGPQHF	TGTGCCAGCAGCCAAGCCAGCAGGCGGGGGCCCCAGCATTTT
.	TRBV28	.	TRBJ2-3	CASSQTPRALSTDTQYF	TGTGCCAGCAGCCAAACTCCCAGGGCCCTTAGCACAGATACGCAGTATTTT
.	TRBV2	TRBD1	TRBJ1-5	CASSGAATGDQPQHF	TGTGCCAGCAGTGGGGCCGCGACAGGGGATCAGCCCCAGCATTTT
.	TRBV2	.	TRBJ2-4	CASTPQGKNIQYF	TGTGCCAGCACACCCCAGGGGAAAAACATTCAGTACTTC
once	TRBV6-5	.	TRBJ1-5	CASKTGGINQPQHF	TGTGCCAGCAAGACCGGGGGGATAAATCAGCCCCAGCATTTT
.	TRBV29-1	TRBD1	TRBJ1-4	CSGSRGGNEKLFF	TGCAGCGGGTCCAGGGGGGGTAATGAAAAACTGTTTTTT
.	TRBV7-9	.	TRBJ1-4	CASSSRDMAKEKLFF	TGTGCCAGCAGCTCCCGGGACATGGCCAAAGAAAAACTGTTTTTT
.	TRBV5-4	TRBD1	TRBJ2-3	CASSFRRGQGAGDTQYF	TGTGCCAGCAGCTTCCGCCGGGGACAGGGGGCGGGAGATACGCAGTATTTT
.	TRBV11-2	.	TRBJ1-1	CASSPGLMNTEAFF	TGTGCCAGCAGCCCAGGGCTCATGAACACTGAAGCTTTCTTT
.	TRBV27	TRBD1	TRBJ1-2	CASSFTTGGASGYTF	TGTGCCAGCAGTTTTACCACAGGGGGCGCTTCTGGCTACACCTTC
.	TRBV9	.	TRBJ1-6	CASSVEQGNSPLHF	TGTGCCAGCAGCGTTGAACAGGGAAATTCACCCCTCCACTTT
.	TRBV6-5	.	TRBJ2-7	CASTGAGWYEQYF	TGTGCCAGCACCGGGGCGGGATGGTACGAGCAGTACTTC
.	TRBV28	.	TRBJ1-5	CASSPNPGWYSNQPQHF	TGTGCCAGCTCCCCAAACCCAGGGTGGTATAGCAATCAGCCCCAGCATTTT
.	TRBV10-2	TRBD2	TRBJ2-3	CASSEHTLLAGGTDTQYF	TGCGCCAGCAGTGAACATACGCTTCTAGCGGGGGGCACAGATACGCAGTATTTT
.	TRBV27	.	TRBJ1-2	CASSLNRGQGGYTF	TGTGCCAGCAGTTTAAATCGGGGGCAGGGTGGCTACACCTTC
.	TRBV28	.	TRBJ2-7	CATTVGGATVYEQYF	TGTGCCACCACCGTTGGGGGGGCGACCGTCTACGAGCAGTACTTC
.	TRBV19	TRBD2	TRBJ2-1	CASSLRSGVSYNEQFF	TGTGCCAGTAGCCTTCGAAGCGGGGTCTCCTACAATGAGCAGTTCTTC
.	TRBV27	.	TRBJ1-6	CASSLRGYSPLHF	TGTGCCAGCAGTTTAAGGGGGTACTCACCCCTCCACTTT
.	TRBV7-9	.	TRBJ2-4	CASSLVPRALAKNIQYF	TGTGCCAGCAGCTTAGTTCCAAGAGCCCTAGCCAAAAACATTCAGTACTTC
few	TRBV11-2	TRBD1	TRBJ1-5	CASSLEGAQGAKQPQHF	TGTGCCAGCAGCTTAGAGGGGGCCCAGGGGGCGAAGCAGCCCCAGCATTTT
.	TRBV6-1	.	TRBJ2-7	CASSERRQVPYEQYF	TGTGCCAGCAGTGAAAGACGACAGGTACCCTACGAGCAGTACTTC
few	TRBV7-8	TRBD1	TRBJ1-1	CASSVPGQGADTEAFF	TGTGCCAGCAGCGTCCCGGGACAGGGGGCGGACACTGAAGCTTTCTTT
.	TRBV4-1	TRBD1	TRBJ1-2	CASSFDRATNYGYTF	TGCGCCAGCAGCTTTGACAGGGCAACTAACTATGGCTACACCTTC
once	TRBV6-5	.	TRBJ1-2	CASSPTGSRNGYTF	TGTGCCAGCAGTCCTACAGGGAGCAGGAATGGCTACACCTTC
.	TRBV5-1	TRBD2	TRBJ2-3	CASSSSRERGGTDTQYF	TGCGCCAGCAGCTCCAGCCGAGAGCGGGGGGGCACAGATACGCAGTATTTT
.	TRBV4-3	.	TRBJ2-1	CASSQDRNRNNEQFF	TGCGCCAGCAGCCAAGATCGAAACAGAAACAATGAGCAGTTCTTC
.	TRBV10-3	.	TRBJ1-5	CAISESADQPQHF	TGTGCCATCAGTGAGTCGGCGGATCAGCCCCAGCATTTT
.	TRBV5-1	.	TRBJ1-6	CASSFGAGQNSPLHF	TGCGCCAGCAGCTTCGGGGCAGGGCAGAATTCACCCCTCCACTTT